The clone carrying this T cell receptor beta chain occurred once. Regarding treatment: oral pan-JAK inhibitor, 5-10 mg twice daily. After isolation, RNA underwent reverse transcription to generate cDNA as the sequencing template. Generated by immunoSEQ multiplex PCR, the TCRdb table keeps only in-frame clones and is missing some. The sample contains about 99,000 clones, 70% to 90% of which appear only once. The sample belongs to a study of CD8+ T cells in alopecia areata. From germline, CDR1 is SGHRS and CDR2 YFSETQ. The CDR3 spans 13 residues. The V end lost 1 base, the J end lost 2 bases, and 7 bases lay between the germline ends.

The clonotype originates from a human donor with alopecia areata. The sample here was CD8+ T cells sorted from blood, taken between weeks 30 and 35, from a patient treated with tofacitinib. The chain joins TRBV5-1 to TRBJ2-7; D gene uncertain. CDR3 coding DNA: TGCGCCAGCAGCTTGCAAGCAACCTACGAGCAGTACTTC. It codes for CASSLQATYEQYF.